A selection of T cell receptor beta chains follows, all from one sample in a study of blood T cell repertoires in COVID-19. Repertoires were generated with immunoSEQ multiplex PCR, while TCRdb's copy carries only in-frame clones and drops some. The table records 140,000 or so clones, roughly 82% of them present only once. What was sequenced was peripheral blood. Receptor source: a man aged 55 to 70 with active or convalescent COVID-19. CDR3s include the opening cysteine and the closing phenylalanine or tryptophan. A D gene is named only where the DNA matches it firmly. A clone size is listed for some rows: how often the clone was seen (once, few, many), or a class if it is expanded.

D gene	clone size	CDR3 length	V gene	J gene	CDR3 protein	CDR3 DNA
.	.	14	TRBV7-2	TRBJ1-2	CASSLVWTEWGYTF	TGTGCCAGCAGCTTAGTCTGGACAGAGTGGGGCTACACCTTC
TRBD1	.	16	TRBV6-2/TRBV6-3	TRBJ2-3	CASRYPQGQKDTTQYF	TGTGCCAGCAGGTACCCCCAGGGACAGAAAGACACTACGCAGTATTTT
.	.	17	TRBV7-2	TRBJ1-3	CASSLGPTKTTGNTIYF	TGTGCCAGCAGCTTAGGCCCCACTAAGACTACCGGAAACACCATATATTTT
.	once	14	TRBV6-5	TRBJ1-4	CASRAQGTNEKLFF	TGTGCCAGCAGAGCTCAGGGGACTAATGAAAAACTGTTTTTT
.	once	12	TRBV12-3/TRBV12-4	TRBJ2-2	CASSFSAGELFF	TGTGCCAGCAGTTTTTCCGCCGGGGAGCTGTTTTTT
.	.	13	TRBV10-2	TRBJ2-3	CASKASNTDTQYF	TGCGCCAGCAAAGCTAGTAACACAGATACGCAGTATTTT
.	.	14	TRBV5-1	TRBJ2-2	CASSLGQVVGELFF	TGCGCCAGCAGCTTGGGACAGGTGGTCGGGGAGCTGTTTTTT
TRBD1	.	15	TRBV3-1/TRBV3-2	TRBJ2-7	CASSQAGTGPYEQYF	TGTGCCAGCAGCCAAGCCGGGACAGGGCCCTACGAGCAGTACTTC
.	.	13	TRBV6-5	TRBJ2-7	CASREDRGSEQYF	TGTGCCAGCAGGGAGGACCGGGGATCCGAGCAGTACTTC
TRBD1	.	15	TRBV2	TRBJ1-6	CASSIMGQGNSPLHF	TGTGCCAGCAGTATCATGGGACAGGGGAATTCACCCCTCCACTTT
TRBD1	.	18	TRBV5-1	TRBJ1-6	CASSLSGQGYAYNSPLHF	TGCGCCAGCAGCCTAAGTGGACAGGGGTACGCCTATAATTCACCCCTCCACTTT
TRBD2	.	13	TRBV11-3	TRBJ2-7	CASSFPSGGEQYF	TGTGCCAGCAGCTTCCCTAGCGGAGGCGAGCAGTACTTC
TRBD2	.	17	TRBV6-2/TRBV6-3	TRBJ2-1	CASSPPLSGRAGNEQFF	TGTGCCAGCAGCCCCCCCCTCAGCGGGAGGGCCGGGAATGAGCAGTTCTTC
TRBD1	.	15	TRBV19	TRBJ1-2	CASRPGQAPSYGYTF	TGTGCCAGTAGACCGGGACAGGCCCCAAGCTATGGCTACACCTTC
.	.	14	TRBV4-3	TRBJ2-5	CASSQGLKQETQYF	TGCGCCAGCAGCCAAGGGCTGAAGCAAGAGACCCAGTACTTC
.	.	15	TRBV19	TRBJ1-5	CASSIGQDPNQPQHF	TGTGCCAGTAGTATAGGGCAGGATCCGAATCAGCCCCAGCATTTT
.	.	14	TRBV19	TRBJ1-4	CASSPTATNEKLFF	TGTGCCAGTAGCCCCACAGCAACTAATGAAAAACTGTTTTTT
.	.	13	TRBV30	TRBJ2-1	CAWSVRVGSEQFF	TGTGCCTGGAGTGTACGGGTTGGATCAGAGCAGTTCTTC
.	.	11	TRBV25-1	TRBJ2-1	CASSGGRTEFF	TGTGCCAGCAGTGGTGGGAGGACCGAGTTCTTC
.	.	12	TRBV24-1	TRBJ2-1	CATSDLLNEQFF	TGTGCCACCAGTGATCTGCTAAATGAGCAGTTCTTC
.	.	17	TRBV11-2	TRBJ1-3	CASSLFVPRTDGNTIYF	TGTGCCAGCAGCTTGTTCGTTCCGAGGACAGACGGAAACACCATATATTTT
TRBD2	.	15	TRBV7-2	TRBJ2-5	CASSPRGAGQETQYF	TGTGCCAGCAGCCCCCGGGGAGCGGGGCAAGAGACCCAGTACTTC
.	.	12	TRBV18	TRBJ1-5	CASSPGAQPQHF	TGTGCCAGCTCGCCAGGGGCCCAGCCCCAGCATTTT
.	.	15	TRBV15	TRBJ1-4	CATSSVTGYNEKLFF	TGTGCCACCAGCAGTGTCACAGGGTATAATGAAAAACTGTTTTTT
.	.	16	TRBV5-6	TRBJ2-5	CASSSSPLTITETQYF	TGTGCCAGCAGCTCCTCCCCCCTTACAATTACGGAGACCCAGTACTTC
TRBD2	.	18	TRBV19	TRBJ2-3	CATRETPGTSIFTDTQYF	TGTGCCACCCGCGAGACCCCCGGGACTAGTATCTTCACAGATACGCAGTATTTT
TRBD2	.	16	TRBV4-1	TRBJ2-3	CASSQPGLAGSDTQYF	TGCGCCAGCAGCCAACCGGGACTAGCGGGGTCAGATACGCAGTATTTT
.	.	14	TRBV6-1	TRBJ1-5	CASSEIRVNQPQHF	TGTGCCAGCAGTGAAATCAGGGTTAATCAGCCCCAGCATTTT
TRBD1	.	16	TRBV15	TRBJ1-2	CATSRDRTGASYGYTF	TGTGCCACCAGCAGAGACCGGACAGGGGCTTCATATGGCTACACCTTC
TRBD2	.	14	TRBV24-1	TRBJ2-3	CATGEGVGTDTQYF	TGTGCCACCGGGGAGGGAGTTGGCACAGATACGCAGTATTTT
TRBD2	.	17	TRBV24-1	TRBJ2-1	CATSDSRTSGTYNEQFF	TGTGCCACCAGTGATTCCAGGACTAGCGGGACTTACAATGAGCAGTTCTTC
TRBD1	once	15	TRBV6-5	TRBJ1-5	CASRVTGTVNQPQHF	TGTGCCAGCAGAGTCACCGGGACAGTCAATCAGCCCCAGCATTTT
.	.	14	TRBV18	TRBJ1-2	CASSPPGVGYGYTF	TGTGCCAGCTCACCACCGGGCGTCGGCTATGGCTACACCTTC
TRBD2	once	17	TRBV6-2/TRBV6-3	TRBJ2-5	CASSYSVRGLGEETQYF	TGTGCCAGCAGTTACTCGGTGCGGGGGTTAGGAGAAGAGACCCAGTACTTC
TRBD1	.	15	TRBV10-3	TRBJ1-5	CAISEGTGANQPQHF	TGTGCCATCAGTGAAGGGACAGGGGCCAATCAGCCCCAGCATTTT